Below are 21 T cell receptor beta chains sequenced from a single sample in a study of beta chain features in type 1 diabetes. Notes on the study in general: Within each of all four CD4+ subsets, Type 1 diabetes patients had TCRB CDR3s that were moderately but significantly shorter.

These receptors' targets are unknown. The sequenced template was cDNA made from the entire isolated RNA. Assay used: immunoSEQ multiplex PCR; TCRdb lists only in-frame clones, some missing. The data show 600,000 or so clones, over 12% seen once. The sequenced sample consisted of naive CD4+ T cells from blood. The receptors were sampled from a man between 18 and 35 years old with type 1 diabetes.

This clone was recorded a few times. The rearrangement links TRBV19 to TRBJ1-2; maybe TRBD1 (5 bases). CDR1 and CDR2 from the germline V gene are LNHDA and SQIVND (reference sequence). The germline V and J ends were trimmed by 10 bases and 5 bases, with 20 bases remaining between them. There are 14 residues in the CDR3. The CDR3 spells CATAEDGAGYGYTF. Here the CDR3 DNA reads TGTGCCACTGCCGAGGATGGGGCTGGATATGGCTACACCTTC.

The chain is built from TRBV11-3 and TRBJ2-2; D is perhaps TRBD2 (6 bases). CDR1 and CDR2 (germline): SGHNT, YENEEA. Deletions cut 7 bases from V and 0 bases from J, with 12 bases between. This CDR3 is built from 15 residues. In nucleotides, the CDR3 is TGTGCCAGCACGGCGGGGCCTTCGAACACCGGGGAGCTGTTTTTT. Protein sequence: CASTAGPSNTGELFF.

V is TRBV5-1 and J is TRBJ2-5, with 7 bases that match TRBD1. Germline-derived CDR1 and CDR2 are SGHRS and YFSETQ. Germline trimming cut 2 bases from V and 2 bases from J; bases unmatched to any gene: 6. The CDR3 loop spans 15 amino acids. This chain's CDR3 is CASSFRDSLQETQYF. The CDR3 nucleotides read TGCGCCAGCAGCTTCCGGGACAGTCTACAAGAGACCCAGTACTTC.

This clone was picked up a small number of times. The V call is TRBV19, the J call TRBJ2-5; D gene uncertain. Trimming removed 2 bases from V and 5 bases from J, with 9 bases in between. Germline V lookup: CDR1 LNHDA, CDR2 SQIVND (reference sequence). The length of the CDR3 is 13 residues. The CDR3 DNA reads TGTGCCAGTAGTATACAGGTGGGGGAGACCCAGTACTTC. It codes for CASSIQVGETQYF.

A few counts support this clone. The V and J genes are TRBV11-2 and TRBJ2-1; TRBD2 is a possible D gene (5 bases). V was cut by 4 bases and J by 7 bases, with 11 bases left in between. Germline loops: CDR1 SGHAT, CDR2 FQNNGV. CDR3 size: 13 residues. In nucleotides, the CDR3 is TGTGCCAGCAGCTCGGCGGGTCGGAATGAGCAGTTCTTC. It encodes CASSSAGRNEQFF. The variable domain in full, with the rest retrieved from reference TRBV11-2 and TRBJ2-1, is EAGVAQSPRYKIIEKRQSVAFWCNPISGHATLYWYQQILGQGPKLLIQFQNNGVVDDSQLPKDRFSAERLKGVDSTLKIQPAKLEDSAVYLCASSSAGRNEQFFGPGTRLTVL.

This clone was detected only a few times. CDR3 loop: CASRVYGNSYNSPLHF. The DNA of the CDR3 is TGTGCCAGCAGGGTTTACGGGAACTCCTATAATTCACCCCTCCACTTT. The chain carries TRBV27 and TRBJ1-6; D remains unclear. V was trimmed by 6 bases and J by 0 bases, leaving 12 bases between them. The germline CDR1 and CDR2 sequences are MNHEY and SMNVEV (reference sequence). The CDR3 sequence is 16 residues long.

The gene calls are TRBV13 and TRBJ1-2, with 12 bases lining up with TRBD1. CDR3 size: 15 residues. The junction had 4 bases not matched to a gene; V was cut back by 3 bases and J by 5 bases. Germline V gene sequence: CDR1 PRHDT, CDR2 FYEKMQ (reference sequence). CDR3 loop: CASSLGQGAPYGYTF. CDR3 DNA sequence: TGTGCCAGCAGCTTGGGACAGGGGGCTCCGTATGGCTACACCTTC.

This clone came up a few times. The chain links TRBV19 to TRBJ2-7, with a tentative D call TRBD2 (5 bases). The CDR3 consists of 14 residues. CDR1 is LNHDA and CDR2 is SQIVND in the germline V gene (reference sequence). V lost 5 bases and J 3 bases, leaving 14 bases between the germline ends. The CDR3 coding sequence is TGTGCCAGTAGTTCCCGGACGGAGGACTACGAGCAGTACTTC. Residues: CASSSRTEDYEQYF.

The rearrangement links TRBV6-5 to TRBJ1-2; D not certain. V gave up 11 bases and J gave up 8 bases, with 6 bases separating them. The CDR3 sequence is 8 residues long. The germline V gene has CDR1 MNHEY and CDR2 SVGAGI. In nucleotides, the CDR3 is TGTGCCGCACCGGGCTACACCTTC. It translates to CAAPGYTF.

The CDR3 DNA follows: TGCGCCAGCAGCTTGTCGGCTAGCGGGAGGGGGGTCTCCTACAATGAGCAGTTCTTC. Translated, it gives CASSLSASGRGVSYNEQFF. This rearrangement joins TRBV5-1 to TRBJ2-1, with 12 nucleotides matching TRBD2. CDR3 length: 19 amino acids. Looked up from germline, CDR1 is SGHRS and CDR2 is YFSETQ. The V and J ends lost 1 base and 0 bases, in that order; junction bases with no gene match: 8.

This clone has just a few counts. The chain recombines TRBV18 with TRBJ1-1, with 7 bases that match TRBD1. Germline CDR1 is KGHSH and CDR2 is LQKENI. Trimming at V came to 0 bases and at J to 6 bases, leaving 7 bases not matched to a gene. The CDR3 has 15 residues. CDR3 sequence: CASSPPVRQGAEAFF. CDR3 nucleotides: TGTGCCAGCTCACCACCGGTGCGGCAGGGGGCTGAAGCTTTCTTT.

CDR3 loop: CASRNTGLGEQYF. CDR3 bases: TGTGCCAGCAGAAATACAGGGCTGGGCGAGCAGTACTTC. This chain links TRBV7-9 with TRBJ2-7; D is possibly TRBD1 (6 bases). The CDR3 runs to 13 residues. From germline, CDR1 is SEHNR and CDR2 FQNEAQ (reference sequence). V lost 6 bases, J lost 6 bases, and 15 bases lay in between.

The sample holds a few counts of this clone. This sequence joins TRBV5-6 and TRBJ1-1; D call uncertain. The CDR3 spans 15 residues. V was shortened by 1 base and J by 5 bases, with 15 bases between the two germline ends. Germline V gene data show CDR1 as SGHDT and CDR2 as YYEEEE. The DNA of the CDR3 is TGTGCCAGCAGCTTGCAGGAGGCCCAAGGGACTGAAGCTTTCTTT. As protein: CASSLQEAQGTEAFF.

This clone has more than one count but fewer than ten. J is TRBJ2-7 and V is TRBV7-2; D is undetermined. This CDR3 region has 16 residues. Germline loops: CDR1 SGHTA, CDR2 FQGNSA. Trimming cost V 1 base and J 3 bases, with 16 bases left between them. CDR3 in amino acids: CASSLVGAGVGYEQYF. In DNA form, the CDR3 reads TGTGCCAGCAGCTTAGTGGGCGCTGGGGTAGGCTACGAGCAGTACTTC.

This clone was picked up a small number of times. CDR3: CASSPRGTTNEKLFF. In DNA form, the CDR3 reads TGTGCCAGCAGCCCTAGGGGAACGACTAATGAAAAACTGTTTTTT. The genes are TRBV7-2 and TRBJ1-4, with D possibly matching TRBD1 (5 bases). V lost 5 bases and J lost 2, with 12 bases in between. The CDR3 sequence is 15 residues long. The germline CDR1 and CDR2 sequences are SGHTA and FQGNSA.

This chain uses TRBV5-8 with TRBJ1-2; D uncertain. This CDR3 region has 14 residues. Trimming cost V 4 bases and J 8 bases, with 18 bases left between them. The germline CDR1 and CDR2 sequences are SGHTS and YDEGEE. The DNA for the CDR3 is TGTGCCAGCAGCAAGGGCCCACATGAGGAGGGCTACACCTTC. The encoded protein is CASSKGPHEEGYTF.

This chain uses TRBV30 with TRBJ2-1; D unclear. CDR1 is GTSNPN, CDR2 SVGIG, per germline (reference sequence). Trimming pared 5 bases from V and 6 bases from J, leaving 17 bases between. This CDR3 has 14 amino acids. DNA for the CDR3: TGTGCCTGGGGCCGGCGTGGAGAAGGCAATGAGCAGTTCTTC. Translating it yields CAWGRRGEGNEQFF.

The rearrangement uses TRBV29-1 and TRBJ2-1; D gene unclear. V was cut by 2 bases and J by 6 bases, with 8 bases left in between. CDR1 SQVTM and CDR2 ANQGSEA come from the germline V gene. CDR3 length: 12 residues. CDR3 sequence: CSVEKVLNEQFF. CDR3 in DNA: TGCAGCGTTGAAAAAGTCCTCAATGAGCAGTTCTTC.

Concerning this clone itself: At one boundary the junction diverges from the germline segment, which might be a read error. The chain is built from TRBV7-7 and TRBJ2-5; D gene ambiguous. The CDR3 loop spans 15 amino acids. From germline, CDR1 is SSHAT and CDR2 FNYEAQ (reference sequence). The CDR3: CASSLVPVPGETQYF. As DNA, the CDR3 is TGTGCTAGCAGCTTAGTCCCCGTCCCTGGAGAGACCCAGTACTTC.

This clone has more than one count but fewer than ten. The CDR3 reads CASSSPGRQNNEQFF. CDR3 in DNA: TGTGCCAGCAGTTCCCCCGGTCGACAGAACAATGAGCAGTTCTTC. This chain connects TRBV25-1 to TRBJ2-1; D may be TRBD1 (5 bases). Deletions cut 5 bases from V and 5 bases from J, with 16 bases between. The CDR3 contains 15 residues. Germline V CDR1 and CDR2: MGHDK, SYGVNS. The complete variable domain, with remaining parts taken from reference TRBV25-1 and TRBJ2-1, reads EADIYQTPRYLVIGTGKKITLECSQTMGHDKMYWYQQDPGMELHLIHYSYGVNSTEKGDLSSESTVSRIRTEHFPLTLESARPSHTSQYLCASSSPGRQNNEQFFGPGTRLTVL.

The chain carries TRBV4-3 and TRBJ1-4; D remains ambiguous. The germline CDR1 and CDR2 sequences are LGHNA and YSLEER. Trimming took off 1 base at V and 7 bases at J, with 10 bases between the two ends. The CDR3 sequence is 14 residues long. CDR3 nucleotides: TGCGCCAGCAGCCAAGTGGGAGGGTTTGAAAAACTGTTTTTT. It specifies CASSQVGGFEKLFF.